This T cell receptor (beta chain) was recorded in a study of blood T cell repertoires in COVID-19. Study overall: Material from acute and convalescent COVID-19 was sourced from the United States, Italy and Spain. T cells, B-cell-depleted T cells, or PBMCs provided the cDNA or gDNA that served as material.

Cohorts were determined from participant-reported clinical history. This clone has just one count. Germline values: CDR1 GTSNPN, CDR2 SVGIG (reference sequence). This CDR3 comprises 13 residues. The germline V and J ends were trimmed by 0 bases and 6 bases, with 9 bases remaining between them. Repertoires were generated with immunoSEQ multiplex PCR, while TCRdb's copy carries only in-frame clones and drops some. The data hold a few hundred thousand clones, with approximately 86% observed a single time. The receptor was derived from a woman in her fifties or sixties who had recovered from COVID-19. The chain employs TRBV30 and TRBJ1-5; D gene uncertain. Sample: PBMCs or T cells enriched from blood (not recorded which). CDR3 coding DNA: TGTGCCTGGAGTGTAGAGCGGACTCAGCCCCAGCATTTT. Translation gives CAWSVERTQPQHF. The full variable domain, its missing parts supplied by reference TRBV30 and TRBJ1-5, is SQTIHQWPATLVQPVGSPLSLECTVEGTSNPNLYWYRQAAGRGLQLLFYSVGIGQISSEVPQNLSASRPQDRQFILSSKKLLLSDSGFYLCAWSVERTQPQHFGDGTRLSIL.